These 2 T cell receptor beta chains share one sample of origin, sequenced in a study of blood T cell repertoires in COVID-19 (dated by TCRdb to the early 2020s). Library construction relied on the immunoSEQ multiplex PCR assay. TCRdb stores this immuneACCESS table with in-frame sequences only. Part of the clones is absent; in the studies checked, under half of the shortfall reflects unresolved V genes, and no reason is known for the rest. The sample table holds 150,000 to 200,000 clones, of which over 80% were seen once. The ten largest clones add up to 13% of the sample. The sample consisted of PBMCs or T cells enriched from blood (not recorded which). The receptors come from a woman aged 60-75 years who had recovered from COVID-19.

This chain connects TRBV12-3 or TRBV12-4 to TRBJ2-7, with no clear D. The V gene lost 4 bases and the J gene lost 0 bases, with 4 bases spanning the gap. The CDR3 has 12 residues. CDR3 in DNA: TGTGCCAGCAGTTCCCACTCCTACGAGCAGTACTTC. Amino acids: CASSSHSYEQYF.

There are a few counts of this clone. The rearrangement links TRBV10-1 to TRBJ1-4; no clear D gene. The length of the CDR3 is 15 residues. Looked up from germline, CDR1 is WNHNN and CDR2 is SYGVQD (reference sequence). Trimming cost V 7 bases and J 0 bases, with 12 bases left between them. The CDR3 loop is CASIAGGSTNEKLFF. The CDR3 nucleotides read TGCGCCAGCATAGCTGGAGGGTCAACTAATGAAAAACTGTTTTTT.